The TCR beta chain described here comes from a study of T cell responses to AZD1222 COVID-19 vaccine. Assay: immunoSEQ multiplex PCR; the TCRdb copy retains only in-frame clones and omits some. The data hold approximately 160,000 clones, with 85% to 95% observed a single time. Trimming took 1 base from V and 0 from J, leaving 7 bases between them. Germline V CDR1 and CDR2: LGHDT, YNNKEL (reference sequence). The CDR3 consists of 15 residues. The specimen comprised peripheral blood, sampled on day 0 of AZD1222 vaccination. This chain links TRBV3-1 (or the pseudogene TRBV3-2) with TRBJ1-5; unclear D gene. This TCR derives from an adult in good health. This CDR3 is CASSQGLYSNQPQHF. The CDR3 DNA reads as TGTGCCAGCAGCCAAGGGCTTTATAGCAATCAGCCCCAGCATTTT.